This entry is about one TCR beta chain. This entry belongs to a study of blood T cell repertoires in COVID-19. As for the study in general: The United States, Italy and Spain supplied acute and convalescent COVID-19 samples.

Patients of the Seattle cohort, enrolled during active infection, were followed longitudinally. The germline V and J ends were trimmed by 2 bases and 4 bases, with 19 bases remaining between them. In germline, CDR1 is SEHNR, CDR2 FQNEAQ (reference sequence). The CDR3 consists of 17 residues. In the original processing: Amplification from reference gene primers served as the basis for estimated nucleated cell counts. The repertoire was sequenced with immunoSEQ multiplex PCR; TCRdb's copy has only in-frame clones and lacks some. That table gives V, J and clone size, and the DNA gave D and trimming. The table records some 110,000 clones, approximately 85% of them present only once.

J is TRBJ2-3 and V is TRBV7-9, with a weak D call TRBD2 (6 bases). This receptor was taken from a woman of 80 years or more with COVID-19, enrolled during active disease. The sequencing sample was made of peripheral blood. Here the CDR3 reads CASSLKEAGWGADTQYF. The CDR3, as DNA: TGTGCCAGCAGCTTAAAAGAAGCGGGTTGGGGCGCAGATACGCAGTATTTT.